This is a list of T cell receptor beta chains from one sample in a study of blood T cell repertoires in COVID-19. Sequencing was performed with immunoSEQ multiplex PCR; in TCRdb, only in-frame clones are kept and a portion is missing. The profile shows over 40,000 clones, more than 80% of them singletons. Sequenced material: peripheral blood. Source of these receptors: a man aged 40-49 years with acute or convalescent COVID-19. Each CDR3 is given with its conserved first and last residue. Rows may omit the clone size; those that give it use once, few, many or a size class.

length: 15; size: .; V: TRBV6-5; J: TRBJ2-4; CDR3: CASSPEGAGKNIQYF
length: 14; size: .; V: TRBV30; J: TRBJ1-2; CDR3: CAWVRGLDTRGYTF
length: 20; size: .; V: TRBV6-1; J: TRBJ2-7; CDR3: CASSEWYLALHLLGSYEQYF
length: 16; size: .; V: TRBV11-2; J: TRBJ2-3; CDR3: CASSLDKPWARDTQYF
length: 15; size: .; V: TRBV5-1; J: TRBJ1-4; CDR3: CASSLRQGIGEKLFF
length: 15; size: once; V: TRBV5-8; J: TRBJ1-5; CDR3: CASSPLRGGNQPQHF
length: 17; size: medium-sized; V: TRBV6-1; J: TRBJ1-5; CDR3: CASSEVNRGPRNQPQHF
length: 16; size: .; V: TRBV19; J: TRBJ2-2; CDR3: CASSTTGILNTGELFF
length: 14; size: .; V: TRBV9; J: TRBJ2-7; CDR3: CASSVDRTTYEQYF
length: 16; size: .; V: TRBV30; J: TRBJ2-2; CDR3: CAWSVDGWRGQGELFF
length: 14; size: .; V: TRBV10-2; J: TRBJ2-1; CDR3: CASSVAGVGNEQFF
length: 14; size: .; V: TRBV6-5; J: TRBJ1-4; CDR3: CASRETERAEKLFF
length: 15; size: .; V: TRBV19; J: TRBJ2-1; CDR3: CASSISSGGAYEQFF
length: 16; size: .; V: TRBV4-2; J: TRBJ1-3; CDR3: CASSQQAQTAGNTIYF
length: 15; size: few; V: TRBV5-6; J: TRBJ2-2; CDR3: CASSLAGANTGELFF
length: 19; size: .; V: TRBV7-9; J: TRBJ1-4; CDR3: CASSLALWPGSATNEKLFF
length: 13; size: .; V: TRBV2; J: TRBJ2-1; CDR3: CASSASGRGEQFF
length: 13; size: .; V: TRBV7-2; J: TRBJ1-2; CDR3: CASSLAPNYGYTF
length: 14; size: .; V: TRBV10-3; J: TRBJ2-4; CDR3: CAISGGGLQNIQYF
length: 13; size: .; V: TRBV2; J: TRBJ1-2; CDR3: CASSEIGGRGYTF
length: 15; size: .; V: TRBV5-1; J: TRBJ2-6; CDR3: CASSLGAPGANVLTF
length: 14; size: .; V: TRBV7-2; J: TRBJ2-3; CDR3: CASSLGGFTDTQYF
length: 14; size: .; V: TRBV6-5; J: TRBJ1-2; CDR3: CASSRQGFNYGYTF
length: 15; size: .; V: TRBV2; J: TRBJ1-4; CDR3: CASSEIQGAWEKLFF
length: 16; size: .; V: TRBV5-1; J: TRBJ2-2; CDR3: CASSPGTFGYTGELFF
length: 13; size: .; V: TRBV6-6; J: TRBJ2-7; CDR3: CASSRGQAYEQYF
length: 12; size: .; V: TRBV18; J: TRBJ2-5; CDR3: CASSLQGETQYF
length: 14; size: .; V: TRBV9; J: TRBJ1-4; CDR3: CASSVSIANEKLFF
length: 14; size: .; V: TRBV5-1; J: TRBJ2-1; CDR3: CASTLGGPYNEQFF
length: 13; size: .; V: TRBV3-1/TRBV3-2; J: TRBJ1-2; CDR3: CASSQGQNYGYTF
length: 13; size: .; V: TRBV18; J: TRBJ2-1; CDR3: CASSSQGDNEQFF
length: 14; size: .; V: TRBV7-2; J: TRBJ2-1; CDR3: CASSQMAGSNEQFF
length: 16; size: .; V: TRBV5-1; J: TRBJ1-4; CDR3: CASSLANRDLNEKLFF
length: 14; size: .; V: TRBV25-1; J: TRBJ2-4; CDR3: CASSRPGTENIQYF
length: 14; size: .; V: TRBV15; J: TRBJ2-2; CDR3: CATRVGGDTGELFF
length: 15; size: .; V: TRBV19; J: TRBJ1-5; CDR3: CASSMQVHSNQPQHF
length: 16; size: .; V: TRBV27; J: TRBJ1-5; CDR3: CASSLSHRGPGQPQHF
length: 13; size: .; V: TRBV25-1; J: TRBJ1-2; CDR3: CASSDQNGYGYTF
length: 13; size: .; V: TRBV5-5; J: TRBJ1-1; CDR3: CASSSRVQVEAFF
length: 15; size: .; V: TRBV6-1; J: TRBJ1-6; CDR3: CASSEAWTANSPLHF
length: 15; size: .; V: TRBV11-2; J: TRBJ1-2; CDR3: CASSSLRGRNYGYTF
length: 12; size: .; V: TRBV10-3; J: TRBJ1-5; CDR3: CAISESRQPQHF
length: 13; size: .; V: TRBV11-2; J: TRBJ1-1; CDR3: CASSPGQGTEAFF
length: 15; size: once; V: TRBV15; J: TRBJ2-6; CDR3: CATSGRRSGANVLTF
length: 14; size: .; V: TRBV7-6; J: TRBJ2-5; CDR3: CASSLNTRGETQYF
length: 11; size: .; V: TRBV12-3/TRBV12-4; J: TRBJ2-7; CDR3: CASSLMGAQYF
length: 14; size: .; V: TRBV9; J: TRBJ1-2; CDR3: CASSPDRETSGYTF
length: 13; size: .; V: TRBV9; J: TRBJ1-6; CDR3: CASNPGSNSPLHF
length: 13; size: few; V: TRBV19; J: TRBJ2-1; CDR3: CASISRVLGEQFF
length: 15; size: .; V: TRBV27; J: TRBJ2-7; CDR3: CASSLKTGLSYEQYF
length: 15; size: .; V: TRBV6-1; J: TRBJ1-1; CDR3: CASSEVGRGNTEAFF
length: 13; size: .; V: TRBV6-5; J: TRBJ1-2; CDR3: CASSYSSVYGYTF
length: 15; size: .; V: TRBV30; J: TRBJ2-5; CDR3: CAWSVFGTGRETQYF
length: 14; size: .; V: TRBV28; J: TRBJ1-1; CDR3: CASSSAGGHTEAFF
length: 12; size: few; V: TRBV3-1/TRBV3-2; J: TRBJ2-3; CDR3: CASSPVTDTQYF
length: 13; size: .; V: TRBV11-3; J: TRBJ2-1; CDR3: CASSHQYGNEQFF
length: 14; size: .; V: TRBV18; J: TRBJ2-2; CDR3: CASSPGQATGELFF
length: 15; size: once; V: TRBV18; J: TRBJ1-2; CDR3: CASSPGAQASYGYTF
length: 14; size: .; V: TRBV2; J: TRBJ1-4; CDR3: CASSEGLGREKLFF
length: 15; size: .; V: TRBV2; J: TRBJ1-2; CDR3: CASSETGVPNYGYTF